A single sample gave rise to the 2 T cell receptor beta chains below, sequenced in a study of T cell responses to AZD1222 COVID-19 vaccine. TCRdb's table, derived via immunoSEQ multiplex PCR, lists solely in-frame clones and lacks some. Of tens of thousands of clones listed, roughly 88% are singletons. The material sequenced was peripheral blood, taken 28 days after the second AZD1222 dose. The receptor source for this set is an adult who received the AZD1222 COVID-19 vaccine.

The genes are TRBV27 and TRBJ1-1; the match to TRBD1 covers 8 bases. The CDR3 is 16 amino acids. The germline V gene encodes CDR1 MNHEY and CDR2 SMNVEV (reference sequence). V dropped 3 bases and J dropped 0; count of bases not matched to a gene: 6. The CDR3 loop is CASSLIGQGMNTEAFF. CDR3 sequence (DNA): TGTGCCAGCAGTTTGATCGGACAGGGCATGAACACTGAAGCTTTCTTT.

This chain connects TRBV29-1 to TRBJ2-2; either TRBD1 or TRBD2 may supply D (5 bases each). This CDR3 comprises 15 residues. The V gene's germline CDR1 is SQVTM and CDR2 ANQGSEA. V was pared by 5 bases and J by 1 base, with 14 bases between. The CDR3 sequence is CSVFSARGNTGELFF. CDR3 bases: TGCAGCGTTTTCTCTGCGAGGGGGAACACCGGGGAGCTGTTTTTT.